The 10 T cell receptor beta chains given below trace back to one sample, sequenced in a study of cytomegalovirus exposure and HLA in healthy donors. 13 Jbeta primers and 60 Vbeta primers were used for the PCR. The repertoire was sequenced with immunoSEQ multiplex PCR; TCRdb's copy has only in-frame clones and lacks some. Of 180,000 or so clones listed, around 80% were seen once; the top ten hold 1.4%. Specimen: PBMCs. The receptors were gathered from a man younger than 35 in good health and CMV-seronegative.

The V gene is TRBV7-2, the J gene TRBJ2-7, with TRBD1 as a possible D gene (6 bases). The V end lost 1 base, the J end lost 1 base, and 14 bases lay between the germline ends. Germline V lookup: CDR1 SGHTA, CDR2 FQGNSA. The CDR3 covers 16 residues. CDR3 protein: CASSLGSQGPSYEQYF. The CDR3 DNA reads TGTGCCAGCAGCTTAGGGTCACAGGGCCCTTCCTACGAGCAGTACTTC.

The chain couples TRBV14 to TRBJ2-2, with D hard to call. V was pared by 2 bases and J by 4 bases, with 5 bases between. Per the germline V gene, CDR1 is SGHDN and CDR2 is FVKESK. This CDR3 region has 13 residues. DNA for the CDR3: TGTGCCAGCAGCCAAATCGGCACCGGGGAGCTGTTTTTT. It is translated as CASSQIGTGELFF.

This chain uses TRBV5-1 with TRBJ2-3; D is perhaps TRBD1 (6 bases). The germline V gene encodes CDR1 SGHRS and CDR2 YFSETQ. The V end lost 1 base, the J end lost 0 bases, and 12 bases lay between the germline ends. This CDR3 is 16 amino acids long. CDR3 nucleotides: TGCGCCAGCAGCTTGTTGCAGGGGAGAAGCACAGATACGCAGTATTTT. Translation: CASSLLQGRSTDTQYF.

This clone has just a few counts. The V gene is TRBV9, the J gene TRBJ2-7; 8 bases are shared with TRBD2. Germline CDR1 and CDR2: SGDLS and YYNGEE. V was clipped by 1 base and J by 3 bases; unmatched bases: 9. The CDR3 runs 16 residues. Here the CDR3 DNA reads TGTGCCAGCAGCGTATCCCCGACTAGCGCAAGCTACGAGCAGTACTTC. Translating it yields CASSVSPTSASYEQYF.

This chain connects TRBV4-1 to TRBJ2-3, with D uncertain. The CDR3 consists of 14 residues. V was shortened by 1 base and J by 3 bases, with 8 bases between the two germline ends. Looked up from germline, CDR1 is MGHRA and CDR2 is YSYEKL. The CDR3 bases are TGCGCCAGCAGCCAAGTGAGTCCGACAGATACGCAGTATTTT. Its translation is CASSQVSPTDTQYF.

V usage is TRBV4-3 and J usage is TRBJ2-3; D gene uncertain. Germline V lookup: CDR1 LGHNA, CDR2 YSLEER. This CDR3 region has 14 residues. V was shortened by 0 bases and J by 2 bases, with 6 bases between the two germline ends. CDR3 in amino acids: CASSQDPHTDTQYF. CDR3 nucleotide sequence: TGCGCCAGCAGCCAAGACCCCCACACAGATACGCAGTATTTT.

The chain combines TRBV6-5 with TRBJ2-2, with D possibly TRBD2 on 5 matching bases. The CDR3 covers 15 residues. Per the germline V gene, CDR1 is MNHEY and CDR2 is SVGAGI. The V end was cut by 2 bases, the J end by 3 bases, with 10 bases between. The CDR3 nucleotides read TGTGCCAGCAGTTACGAGGGAGAGCACACCGGGGAGCTGTTTTTT. It specifies CASSYEGEHTGELFF.

The chain combines TRBV7-3 with TRBJ2-7; a possible D gene is TRBD1 (6 bases). Trimming cost V 5 bases and J 1 base, with 15 bases left between them. The CDR3 has 15 amino acids. Germline CDR1 reads SGHTA; CDR2 reads FQGTGA. CDR3 region: CASSKKGGTSYEQYF. CDR3 DNA: TGTGCCAGCAGCAAAAAAGGTGGGACATCCTACGAGCAGTACTTC. Variable domain in full (rest from reference TRBV7-3 and TRBJ2-7): GAGVSQTPSNKVTEKGKYVELRCDPISGHTALYWYRQSLGQGPEFLIYFQGTGAADDSGLPNDRFFAVRPEGSVSTLKIQRTERGDSAVYLCASSKKGGTSYEQYFGPGTRLTVT.

This clone was picked up one time. The CDR3 spells CASSLIGGTSGSGEQYF. As DNA, the CDR3 is TGTGCCAGCAGCTTAATCGGGGGGACTAGCGGGAGTGGTGAGCAGTACTTC. The rearrangement joins TRBV7-3 to TRBJ2-7; 14 bases fit TRBD2. The length of the CDR3 is 17 residues. Germline V gene lookup returns CDR1 SGHTA and CDR2 FQGTGA. The ends lost 1 base at V and 7 bases at J; junction bases unmatched: 9.

V usage is TRBV27 and J usage is TRBJ1-2; 7 bases line up with TRBD1. Germline loops: CDR1 MNHEY, CDR2 SMNVEV (reference sequence). J gave up 0 bases and V 6 bases, and 10 bases lay outside the gene matches. The CDR3 loop spans 16 amino acids. The CDR3 region has the DNA TGTGCCAGCAGGCGGACAGGTCTACACTCTAACTATGGCTACACCTTC. Translating gives CASRRTGLHSNYGYTF.